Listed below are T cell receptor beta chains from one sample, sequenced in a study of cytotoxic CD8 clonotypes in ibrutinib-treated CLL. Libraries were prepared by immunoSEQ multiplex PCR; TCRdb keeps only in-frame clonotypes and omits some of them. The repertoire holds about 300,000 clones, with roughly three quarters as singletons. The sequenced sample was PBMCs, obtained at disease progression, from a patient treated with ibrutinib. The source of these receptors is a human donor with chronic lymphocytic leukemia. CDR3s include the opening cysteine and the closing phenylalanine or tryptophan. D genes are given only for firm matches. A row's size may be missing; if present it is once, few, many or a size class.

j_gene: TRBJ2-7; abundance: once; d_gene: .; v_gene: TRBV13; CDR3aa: CASSFLPGDEQYF; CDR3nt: TGTGCCAGCAGCTTCCTCCCGGGGGACGAGCAGTACTTC
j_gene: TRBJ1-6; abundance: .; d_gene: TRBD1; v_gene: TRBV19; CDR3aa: CASSAGTGGESPLHF; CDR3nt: TGTGCCAGTAGTGCCGGGACAGGGGGGGAATCACCCCTCCACTTT
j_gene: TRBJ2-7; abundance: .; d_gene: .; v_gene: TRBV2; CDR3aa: CASTRGRSSYEQYF; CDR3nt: TGTGCCAGCACCCGGGGGAGAAGCTCCTACGAGCAGTACTTC
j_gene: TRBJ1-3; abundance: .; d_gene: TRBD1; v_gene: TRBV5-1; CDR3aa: CASSPGTAGNTIYF; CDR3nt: TGCGCCAGCAGCCCGGGGACAGCTGGAAACACCATATATTTT
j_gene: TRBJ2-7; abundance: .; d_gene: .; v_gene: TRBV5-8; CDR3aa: CASSLFLGTRKYEQYF; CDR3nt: TGTGCCAGCAGCTTGTTTCTTGGGACACGGAAATACGAGCAGTACTTC
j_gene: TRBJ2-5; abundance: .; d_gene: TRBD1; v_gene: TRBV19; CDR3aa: CASSGKGGPQETQYF; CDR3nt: TGTGCCAGTAGTGGCAAAGGGGGCCCCCAAGAGACCCAGTACTTC
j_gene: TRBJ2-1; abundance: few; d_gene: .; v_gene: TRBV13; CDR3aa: CASSFYRAPHNEQFF; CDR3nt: TGTGCCAGCAGCTTTTATCGAGCGCCACACAATGAGCAGTTCTTC
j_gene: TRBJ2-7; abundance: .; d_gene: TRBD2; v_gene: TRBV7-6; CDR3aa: CASSLALGGDEQYF; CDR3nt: TGTGCCAGCAGCTTAGCTCTCGGGGGGGACGAGCAGTACTTC
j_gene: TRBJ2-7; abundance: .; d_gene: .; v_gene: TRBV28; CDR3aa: CASSSLLGLAHRVQYF; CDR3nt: TGTGCCAGCAGTTCACTCCTGGGACTGGCCCACCGGGTGCAGTACTTC
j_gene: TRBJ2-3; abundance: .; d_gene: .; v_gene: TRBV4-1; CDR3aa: CASSHLDSYSDTQYF; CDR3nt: TGCGCCAGCAGCCATTTGGACAGCTATTCAGATACGCAGTATTTT
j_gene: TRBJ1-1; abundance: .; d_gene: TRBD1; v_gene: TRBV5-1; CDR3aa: CASSRDSRTEAFF; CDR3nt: TGCGCCAGCAGCCGGGACAGTCGTACTGAAGCTTTCTTT
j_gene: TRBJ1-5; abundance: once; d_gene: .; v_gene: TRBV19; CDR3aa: CASSIGTWDQPQHF; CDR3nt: TGTGCCAGTAGTATAGGGACGTGGGATCAGCCCCAGCATTTT
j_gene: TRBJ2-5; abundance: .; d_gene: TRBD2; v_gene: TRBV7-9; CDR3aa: CASSLGLAGAETQYF; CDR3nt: TGTGCCAGCAGCTTAGGACTAGCGGGGGCGGAGACCCAGTACTTC
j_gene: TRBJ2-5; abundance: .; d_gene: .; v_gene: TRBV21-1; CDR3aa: CASSKVPGARAGETQYF; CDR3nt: TGTGCCAGCAGCAAAGTACCAGGGGCCAGGGCGGGGGAGACCCAGTACTTC
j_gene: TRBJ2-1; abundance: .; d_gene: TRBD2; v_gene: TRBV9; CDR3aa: CASSPRSGSIDEQFF; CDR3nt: TGTGCCAGCAGCCCACGGAGCGGGAGCATCGATGAGCAGTTCTTC
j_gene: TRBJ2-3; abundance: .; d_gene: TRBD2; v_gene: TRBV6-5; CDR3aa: CASSYLTSGGSNTQYF; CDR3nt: TGTGCCAGCAGTTACTTGACTAGCGGGGGGTCCAATACGCAGTATTTT
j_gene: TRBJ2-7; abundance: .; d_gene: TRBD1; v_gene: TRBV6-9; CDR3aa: CASSYLGDRDHEQYF; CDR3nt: TGTGCCAGCAGTTATTTAGGGGACAGGGACCACGAGCAGTACTTC
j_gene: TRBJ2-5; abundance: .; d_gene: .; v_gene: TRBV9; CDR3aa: CASSVGRRSGGGETQYF; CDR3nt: TGTGCCAGCAGCGTAGGCCGTCGCTCGGGGGGCGGAGAGACCCAGTACTTC
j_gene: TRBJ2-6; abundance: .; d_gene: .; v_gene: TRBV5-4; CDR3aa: CASSLARVSGANVLTF; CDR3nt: TGTGCCAGCAGCTTGGCGAGGGTCTCTGGGGCCAACGTCCTGACTTTC
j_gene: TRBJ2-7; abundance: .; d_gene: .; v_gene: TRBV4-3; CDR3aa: CASSPRHSRTYEQYF; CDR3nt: TGCGCCAGCAGCCCGAGACATTCCCGGACCTACGAGCAGTACTTC
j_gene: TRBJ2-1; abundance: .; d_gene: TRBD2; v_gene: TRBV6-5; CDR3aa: CASSYAGVTYNEQFF; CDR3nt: TGTGCCAGCAGTTACGCGGGAGTAACCTACAATGAGCAGTTCTTC
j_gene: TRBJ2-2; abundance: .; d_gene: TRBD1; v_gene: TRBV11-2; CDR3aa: CASSLGGRQGANTGELFF; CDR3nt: TGTGCCAGCAGCTTAGGGGGTCGACAGGGGGCGAACACCGGGGAGCTGTTTTTT
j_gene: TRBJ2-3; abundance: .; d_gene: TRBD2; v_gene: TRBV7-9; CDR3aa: CASSPTGTSGGTDTQYF; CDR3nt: TGTGCCAGCAGCCCAACCGGGACTAGCGGCGGCACAGATACGCAGTATTTT
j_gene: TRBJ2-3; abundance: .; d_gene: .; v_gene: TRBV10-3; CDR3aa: CAISEGGRPPDTQYF; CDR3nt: TGTGCCATCAGTGAGGGGGGAAGGCCCCCAGATACGCAGTATTTT
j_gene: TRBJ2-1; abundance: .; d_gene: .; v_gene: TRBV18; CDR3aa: CASSPSEGYSYNEQFF; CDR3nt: TGTGCCAGCTCTCCAAGCGAGGGTTACTCCTACAATGAGCAGTTCTTC
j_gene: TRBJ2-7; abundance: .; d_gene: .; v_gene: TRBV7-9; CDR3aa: CASRSWDVEQYF; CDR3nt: TGTGCCAGCAGGTCGTGGGATGTCGAGCAGTACTTC
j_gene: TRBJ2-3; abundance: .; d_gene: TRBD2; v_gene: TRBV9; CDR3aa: CASSYGLAGGADTQYF; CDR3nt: TGTGCCAGCAGCTACGGACTAGCGGGAGGAGCAGATACGCAGTATTTT
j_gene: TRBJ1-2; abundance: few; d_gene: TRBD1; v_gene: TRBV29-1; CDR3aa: CSVDEGAGYGYTF; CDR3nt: TGCAGCGTTGATGAGGGGGCAGGTTATGGCTACACCTTC
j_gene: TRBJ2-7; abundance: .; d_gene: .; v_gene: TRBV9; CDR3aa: CASSVGGRAYEQYF; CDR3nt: TGTGCCAGCAGCGTCGGCGGCAGGGCCTACGAGCAGTACTTC
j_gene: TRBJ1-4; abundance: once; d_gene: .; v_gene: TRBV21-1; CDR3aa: CASSNRDRPNEKLFF; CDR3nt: TGTGCCAGCAGCAACAGGGACAGACCTAATGAAAAACTGTTTTTT
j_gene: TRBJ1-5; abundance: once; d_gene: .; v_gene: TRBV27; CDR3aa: CASSWSRVSQPQHF; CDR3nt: TGTGCCAGCAGTTGGAGCCGGGTCAGTCAGCCCCAGCATTTT
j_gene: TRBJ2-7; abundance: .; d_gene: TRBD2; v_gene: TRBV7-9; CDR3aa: CASSLLAGGSYEQYF; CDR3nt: TGTGCCAGCAGCTTACTAGCGGGGGGATCCTACGAGCAGTACTTC
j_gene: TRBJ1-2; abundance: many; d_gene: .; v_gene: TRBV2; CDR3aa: CASSDFKDDYGYTF; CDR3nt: TGTGCCAGCAGCGACTTTAAGGACGACTATGGCTACACCTTC
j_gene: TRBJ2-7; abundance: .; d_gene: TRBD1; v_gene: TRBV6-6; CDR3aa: CASSYGQAFVEQYF; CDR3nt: TGTGCCAGCAGTTACGGACAGGCATTTGTCGAGCAGTACTTC
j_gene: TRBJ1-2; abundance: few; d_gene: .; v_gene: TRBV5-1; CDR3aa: CASSLGLGMWTF; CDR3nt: TGCGCCAGCAGCTTGGGTTTAGGGATGTGGACCTTC
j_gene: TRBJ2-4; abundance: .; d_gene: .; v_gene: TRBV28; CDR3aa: CASSLAKNIQYF; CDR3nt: TGTGCCAGCAGTCTAGCCAAAAACATTCAGTACTTC
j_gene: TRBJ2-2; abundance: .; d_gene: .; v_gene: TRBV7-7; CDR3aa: CASRGNTGELFF; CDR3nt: TGTGCCAGCAGGGGGAACACCGGGGAGCTGTTTTTT
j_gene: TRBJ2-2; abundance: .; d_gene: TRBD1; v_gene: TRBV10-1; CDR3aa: CASSRQGAGTGELFF; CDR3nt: TGCGCCAGCAGTCGACAGGGGGCGGGCACCGGGGAGCTGTTTTTT
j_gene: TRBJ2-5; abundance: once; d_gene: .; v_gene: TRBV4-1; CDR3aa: CASSPIRAPLRETQYF; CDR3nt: TGCGCCAGCAGCCCAATCCGGGCCCCCCTTCGGGAGACCCAGTACTTC
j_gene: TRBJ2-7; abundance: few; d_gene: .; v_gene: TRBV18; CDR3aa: CASSPSGSIYEQYF; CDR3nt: TGTGCCAGCTCACCTTCCGGGTCAATCTACGAGCAGTACTTC
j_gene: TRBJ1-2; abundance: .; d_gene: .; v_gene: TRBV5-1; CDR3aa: CASSLGQGIYGYTF; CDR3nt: TGCGCCAGCAGCTTGGGGCAGGGCATCTATGGCTACACCTTC
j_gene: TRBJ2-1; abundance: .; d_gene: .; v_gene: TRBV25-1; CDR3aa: CASSRGSSYNEQFF; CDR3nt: TGTGCCAGTAGTCGGGGCAGCTCCTACAATGAGCAGTTCTTC
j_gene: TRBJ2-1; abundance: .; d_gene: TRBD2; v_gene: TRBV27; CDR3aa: CASSVDPGLDPNEQFF; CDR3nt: TGTGCCAGCAGTGTAGACCCCGGACTAGACCCCAATGAGCAGTTCTTC
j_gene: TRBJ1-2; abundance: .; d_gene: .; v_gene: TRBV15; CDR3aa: CATSRDATPNYGYTF; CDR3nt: TGTGCCACCAGCAGAGATGCGACACCCAACTATGGCTACACCTTC
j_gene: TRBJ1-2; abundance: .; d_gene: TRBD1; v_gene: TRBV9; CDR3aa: CASSVRTGAYGYTF; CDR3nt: TGTGCCAGCAGCGTAAGGACAGGAGCCTATGGCTACACCTTC